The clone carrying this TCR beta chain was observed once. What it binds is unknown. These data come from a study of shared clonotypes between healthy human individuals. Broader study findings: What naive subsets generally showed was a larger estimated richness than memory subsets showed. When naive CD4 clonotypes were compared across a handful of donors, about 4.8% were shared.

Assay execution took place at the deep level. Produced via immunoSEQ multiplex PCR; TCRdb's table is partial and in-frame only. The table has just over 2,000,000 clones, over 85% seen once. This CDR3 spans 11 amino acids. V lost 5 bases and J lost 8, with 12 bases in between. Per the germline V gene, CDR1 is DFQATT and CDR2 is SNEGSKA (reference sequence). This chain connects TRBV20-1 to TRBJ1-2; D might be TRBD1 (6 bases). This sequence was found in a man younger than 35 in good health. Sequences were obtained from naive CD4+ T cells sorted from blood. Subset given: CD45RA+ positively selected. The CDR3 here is CSAYFGGGYTF. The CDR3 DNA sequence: TGCAGTGCTTACTTCGGGGGCGGCTACACCTTC.